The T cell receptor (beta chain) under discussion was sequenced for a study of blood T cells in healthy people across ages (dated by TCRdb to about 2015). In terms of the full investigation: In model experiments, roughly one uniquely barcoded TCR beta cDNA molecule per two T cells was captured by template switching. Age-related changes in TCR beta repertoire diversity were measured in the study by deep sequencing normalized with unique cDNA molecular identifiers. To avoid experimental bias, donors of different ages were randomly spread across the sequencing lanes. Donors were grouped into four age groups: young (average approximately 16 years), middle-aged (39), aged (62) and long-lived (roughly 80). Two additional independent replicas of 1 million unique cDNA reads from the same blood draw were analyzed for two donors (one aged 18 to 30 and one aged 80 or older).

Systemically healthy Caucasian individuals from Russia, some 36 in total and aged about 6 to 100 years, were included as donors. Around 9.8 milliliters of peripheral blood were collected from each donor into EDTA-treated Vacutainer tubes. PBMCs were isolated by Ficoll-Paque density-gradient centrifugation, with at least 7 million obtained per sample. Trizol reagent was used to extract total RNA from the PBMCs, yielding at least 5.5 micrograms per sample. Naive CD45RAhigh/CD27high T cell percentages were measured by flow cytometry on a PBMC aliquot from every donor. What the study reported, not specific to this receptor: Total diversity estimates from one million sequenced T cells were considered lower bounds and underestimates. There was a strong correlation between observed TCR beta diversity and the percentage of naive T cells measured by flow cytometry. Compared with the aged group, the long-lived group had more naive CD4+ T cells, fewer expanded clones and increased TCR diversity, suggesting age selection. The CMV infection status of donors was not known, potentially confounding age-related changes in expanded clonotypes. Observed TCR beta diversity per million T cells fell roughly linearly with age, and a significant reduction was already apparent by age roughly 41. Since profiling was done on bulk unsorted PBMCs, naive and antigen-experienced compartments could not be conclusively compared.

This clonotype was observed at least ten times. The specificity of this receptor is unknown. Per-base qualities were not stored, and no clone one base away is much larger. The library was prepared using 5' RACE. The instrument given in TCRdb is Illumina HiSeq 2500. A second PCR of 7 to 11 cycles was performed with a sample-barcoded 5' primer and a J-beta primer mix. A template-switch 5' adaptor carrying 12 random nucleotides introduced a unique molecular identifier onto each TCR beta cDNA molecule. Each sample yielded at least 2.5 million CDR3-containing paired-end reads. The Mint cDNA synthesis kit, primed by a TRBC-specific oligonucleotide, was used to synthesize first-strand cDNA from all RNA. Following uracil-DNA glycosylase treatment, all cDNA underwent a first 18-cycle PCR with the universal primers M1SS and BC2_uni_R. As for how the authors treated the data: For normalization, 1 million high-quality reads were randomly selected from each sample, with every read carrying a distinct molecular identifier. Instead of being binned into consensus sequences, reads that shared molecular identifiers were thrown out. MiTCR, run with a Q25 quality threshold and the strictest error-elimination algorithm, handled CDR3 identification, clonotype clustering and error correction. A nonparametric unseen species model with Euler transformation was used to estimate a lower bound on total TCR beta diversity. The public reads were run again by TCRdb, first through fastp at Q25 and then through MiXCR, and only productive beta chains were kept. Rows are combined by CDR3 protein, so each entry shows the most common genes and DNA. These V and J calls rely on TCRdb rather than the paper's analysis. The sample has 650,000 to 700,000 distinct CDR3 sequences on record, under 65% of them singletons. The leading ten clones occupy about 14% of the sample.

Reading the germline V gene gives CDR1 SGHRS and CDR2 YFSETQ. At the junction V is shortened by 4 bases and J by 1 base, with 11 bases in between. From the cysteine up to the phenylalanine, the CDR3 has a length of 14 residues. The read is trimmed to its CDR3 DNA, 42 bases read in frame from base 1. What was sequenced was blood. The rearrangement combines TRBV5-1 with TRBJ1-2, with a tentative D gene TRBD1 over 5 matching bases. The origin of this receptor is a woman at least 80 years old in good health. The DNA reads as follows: TGCGCCAGCAGCCCGACAGTGGGTAACTATGGCTACACCTTC. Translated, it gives CASSPTVGNYGYTF. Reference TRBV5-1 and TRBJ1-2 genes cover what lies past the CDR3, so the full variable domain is KAGVTQTPRYLIKTRGQQVTLSCSPISGHRSVSWYQQTPGQGLQFLFEYFSETQRNKGNFPGRFSGRQFSNSRSEMNVSTLELGDSALYLCASSPTVGNYGYTFGSGTRLTVV.